This TCR beta chain was identified in a study of cytomegalovirus exposure and HLA in healthy donors. On this clone: Its antigen is undetermined.

Use of 60 Vbeta and 13 Jbeta primers characterized the PCR. This table comes from immunoSEQ multiplex PCR, and its TCRdb copy is limited to in-frame clones, with some not included. The sample lists approximately 130,000 clones, around 85% occurring once. Germline trimming cut 6 bases from V and 0 bases from J; bases unmatched to any gene: 14. The length of the CDR3 is 19 residues. Germline loops: CDR1 MNHEY, CDR2 SMNVEV (reference sequence). Study-level points and caveats: It was 150 or so TCR beta chains that were listed as cytomegalovirus-associated.

The receptor's source is a woman aged 25 to 39 in good health and CMV-seropositive. The sample consisted of PBMCs. J is TRBJ2-1 and V is TRBV27; 10 bases align to TRBD2. The CDR3 loop is CASSPLGSGGPHSYNEQFF. CDR3 bases: TGTGCCAGCAGCCCCCTAGGTAGCGGGGGGCCCCACTCCTACAATGAGCAGTTCTTC.